This TCR beta chain was captured in a study of OX40 agonist ivuxolimab in advanced cancers. Study overall: Dose-escalation subjects each had hepatocellular carcinoma, melanoma, renal cell or head and neck cancer. Two cutaneous melanoma patients and one hepatocellular carcinoma patient, three in all, had partial responses.

Collection of blood occurred at baseline, at cycle 4 day 1, and at cycle 7 day 1. Repertoires were generated with immunoSEQ multiplex PCR, while TCRdb's copy carries only in-frame clones and drops some. The sample contains 37,000 or so clones, approximately 86% of which appear only once. Sequenced here: CD4+ or CD8+ T cells sorted from blood, sampled in a trial of the OX40 agonist ivuxolimab. This TCR was recovered from an adult with an advanced solid tumor such as melanoma, head and neck, liver or kidney cancer.

CDR3 residues: CASSALSRSSSGNTIYF. The CDR3 region has the DNA TGTGCCAGCAGCGCCCTTTCTCGCAGTTCCTCTGGAAACACCATATATTTT. The chain uses TRBV9 and TRBJ1-3; no definite D call. V gave up 3 bases and J gave up 0 bases, with 16 bases separating them. CDR1 is SGDLS, CDR2 YYNGEE, per germline. The CDR3 extends over 17 amino acids.